Listed here is a single TCR beta chain. The antigen remains undetermined. Likely a read error: the CDR3 ends without its conserved phenylalanine or tryptophan. The record originates from a study of metastatic and nonmetastatic thyroid tumors. The overall study: Repertoire comparison spanned blood and tumor or nodule tissue of malignant and benign thyroid patients. Whole-study findings and limits: Malignant thyroid tumors reportedly had TCR beta diversity that was significantly higher than in benign nodules, in blood and tumor.

Per the original methods: Clinicopathological groups supplied CDR3 differences that were used to build a distant-metastasis classifier for papillary thyroid cancer. TCRdb re-called the PCR reads via MiXCR. The V and J calls come from TCRdb's annotation, not from the publication. The table records tens of thousands of clones, 20% to 25% of them present only once. No patient received treatment before thyroid surgery. This sequence was found in a female donor with papillary thyroid cancer or a benign thyroid nodule (not recorded which). Some clones in this sample may be carry-over from other donors' samples. Sequencing was done on a sample of adjacent normal tissue.

DNA for the CDR3: TGCAGTGCTCCATTCCCCAGCTCAGATACGCAGTATTCT. Translation gives CSAPFPSSDTQYS. The V and J genes are TRBV20-1 and TRBJ2-3; the D is unclear. Trimming stripped 5 bases from V and 4 bases from J, with 13 bases between. The V gene's germline CDR1 is DFQATT and CDR2 SNEGSKA (reference sequence). The CDR3 consists of 13 residues.